These 14 T cell receptor beta chains were sequenced from one sample in a study of PD-L1 blockade in urothelial cancer. Time point described: pretreatment peripheral blood. TCRdb keeps only in-frame clones here, not all; method: immunoSEQ multiplex PCR. The sample holds tens of thousands of clones; approximately 83% are singletons and the top ten take 15%. The sample here was PBMCs, taken around atezolizumab (anti-PD-L1) treatment. All receptors come from a man aged 60 to 69 with urothelial cancer.

The table lists this clone with a count of one. The CDR3 loop reads CASSLSSGGTNEQFF. CDR3 sequence (DNA): TGTGCCAGCAGTTTATCTAGCGGGGGAACCAATGAGCAGTTCTTC. V and J are TRBV28 and TRBJ2-1, with 10 bases identical to TRBD2. Germline V lookup: CDR1 MDHEN, CDR2 SYDVKM. Unmatched junction bases numbered 3, after V lost 1 base and J lost 6 bases. This CDR3 is 15 amino acids long.

V is TRBV25-1 and J is TRBJ1-6; D uncertain. The V gene's germline CDR1 is MGHDK and CDR2 SYGVNS. The CDR3 is made up of 14 amino acids. The V and J ends lost 8 bases and 7 bases respectively, with 15 bases between them. CDR3 nucleotides: TGTGCCAGCCAACTGCAAATGTGGAATTCACCCCTCCACTTT. It is translated as CASQLQMWNSPLHF.

This chain joins TRBV2 and TRBJ2-5, with 11 bases identical to TRBD2. The CDR3 has 15 amino acids. CDR1 is SNHLY, CDR2 FYNNEI, per germline. V lost 8 bases to trimming and J lost 1 base; unmatched junction nucleotides: 6. CDR3 coding DNA: TGTGCCAGCCGACTAGCGGGGTCCACCCAAGAGACCCAGTACTTC. Translated, it gives CASRLAGSTQETQYF.

The CDR3 sequence is CASSVGGIQGTQYF. CDR3 coding DNA: TGTGCCAGCAGCGTAGGAGGGATTCAAGGTACGCAGTATTTT. V gene TRBV9 combines with J gene TRBJ2-3; a possible D gene is TRBD2 (5 bases). The CDR3 totals 14 residues. Germline V gene lookup returns CDR1 SGDLS and CDR2 YYNGEE. Trimming pared 0 bases from V and 8 bases from J, leaving 13 bases between.

The V call is TRBV14, the J call TRBJ2-1; possibly TRBD2 for D (6 bases). The CDR3 is 15 residues long. The V gene's germline CDR1 is SGHDN and CDR2 FVKESK. Trimming cost V 5 bases and J 4 bases, with 15 bases left between them. The CDR3 protein is CASSGGTDFYNEQFF. CDR3 coding DNA: TGTGCCAGCAGCGGAGGGACGGATTTTTACAATGAGCAGTTCTTC.

About this clone: The junction and the germline gene differ at one end; a read error may be behind it. The rearrangement links TRBV4-3 to TRBJ2-7; possible D gene TRBD2, 7 bases. CDR3 size: 16 residues. The germline CDR1 and CDR2 sequences are LGHNA and YSLEER. The CDR3 nucleotides read TGCGCCAGCAGCAAAGATATAAGGGGGGGGCTACGCGAGCAGTACTTC. This encodes CASSKDIRGGLREQYF.

This sequence joins TRBV4-2 and TRBJ2-2; D possibly corresponds to TRBD1 (5 bases). The CDR3 spans 14 residues. The germline CDR1 and CDR2 sequences are LGHNA and YNFKEQ. The V and J ends lost 1 base and 13 bases respectively, with 16 bases between them. The CDR3 bases are TGTGCCAGCAGCCAAGTCGCAGGGCAAATTGTGCTGTTTTTT. Encoded protein: CASSQVAGQIVLFF.

The chain combines TRBV5-1 with TRBJ2-7; possible D gene TRBD2, 5 bases. Looked up from germline, CDR1 is SGHRS and CDR2 is YFSETQ. The CDR3 has 14 residues. V was clipped by 0 bases and J by 5 bases, with 12 bases between them. CDR3 sequence reads: CASSLGTAGNEQYF. CDR3 nucleotide sequence: TGCGCCAGCAGCTTGGGGACGGCCGGGAACGAGCAGTACTTC.

The gene calls are TRBV10-1 and TRBJ2-3; 10 nucleotides align to TRBD1. In germline, CDR1 is WNHNN, CDR2 SYGVQD (reference sequence). This CDR3 has 16 amino acids. J was trimmed by 1 base and V by 5 bases; bases with no gene match: 6. CDR3 protein: CASSLGTGVGTDTQYF. The CDR3, as DNA: TGCGCCAGCAGTCTCGGGACAGGGGTCGGCACAGATACGCAGTATTTT.

J is TRBJ1-2 and V is TRBV29-1, with 9 bases lining up with TRBD1. The CDR3 is made up of 13 amino acids. Germline loops: CDR1 SQVTM, CDR2 ANQGSEA. Unmatched junction bases numbered 4, after V lost 5 bases and J lost 3 bases. In nucleotides, the CDR3 is TGCAGCGTTTCTACAGGGGGCGACTATGGCTACACCTTC. Amino acid sequence: CSVSTGGDYGYTF.

The chain recombines TRBV28 with TRBJ2-3, with TRBD1 identical over 11 bases. Germline V gene lookup returns CDR1 MDHEN and CDR2 SYDVKM. This CDR3 has 14 amino acids. Trimming removed 5 bases from V and 5 bases from J; junction bases left unmatched: 3. The CDR3 sequence is CASSPGQGGDTQYF. The DNA for the CDR3 is TGTGCCAGCAGTCCGGGACAGGGGGGAGATACGCAGTATTTT.

V is TRBV7-2 and J is TRBJ2-5, with a possible D match to TRBD2 (7 bases). CDR3 length equals 14 residues. Germline V gene sequence: CDR1 SGHTA, CDR2 FQGNSA. Trimming took 8 bases from V and 3 from J, leaving 16 bases between them. As DNA, the CDR3 is TGTGCCAGCTCTCTCGGGGGGCCCAAAGAGACCCAGTACTTC. Translated, it gives CASSLGGPKETQYF.

The chain employs TRBV7-9 and TRBJ2-5; D remains ambiguous. The CDR3 has 12 residues. V was pared by 4 bases and J by 5 bases, with 8 bases between. The germline V gene encodes CDR1 SEHNR and CDR2 FQNEAQ (reference sequence). The CDR3 DNA is TGTGCCAGCAGCTCACTCGGGGAGACCCAGTACTTC. This gives the protein CASSSLGETQYF. The full variable domain, in which reference TRBV7-9 and TRBJ2-5 provide the parts outside the CDR3, is DTGVSQNPRHKITKRGQNVTFRCDPISEHNRLYWYRQTLGQGPEFLTYFQNEAQLEKSRLLSDRFSAERPKGSFSTLEIQRTEQGDSAMYLCASSSLGETQYFGPGTRLLVL.

V is TRBV2 and J is TRBJ1-1; 11 bases agree with TRBD1. Germline CDR1 is SNHLY and CDR2 is FYNNEI. V was pared by 4 bases and J by 3 bases, with 1 base of the junction left unmatched. The CDR3 totals 14 residues. The CDR3 sequence: CASSGTGGYTEAFF. In nucleotides, the CDR3 is TGTGCCAGCAGTGGGACAGGGGGCTACACTGAAGCTTTCTTT.